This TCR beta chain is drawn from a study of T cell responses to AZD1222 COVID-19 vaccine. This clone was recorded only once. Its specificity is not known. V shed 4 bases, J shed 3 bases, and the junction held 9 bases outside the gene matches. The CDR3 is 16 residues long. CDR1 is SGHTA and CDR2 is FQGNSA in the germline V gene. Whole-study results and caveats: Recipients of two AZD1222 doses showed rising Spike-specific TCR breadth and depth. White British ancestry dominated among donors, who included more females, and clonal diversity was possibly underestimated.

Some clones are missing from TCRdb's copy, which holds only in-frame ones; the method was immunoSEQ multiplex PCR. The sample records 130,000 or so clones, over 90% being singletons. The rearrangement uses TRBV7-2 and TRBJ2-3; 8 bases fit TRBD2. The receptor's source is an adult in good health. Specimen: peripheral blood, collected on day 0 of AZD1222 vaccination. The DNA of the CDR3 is TGTGCCAGCAGCTATAACAGCGGGGGTGGGACAGATACGCAGTATTTT. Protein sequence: CASSYNSGGGTDTQYF.